This T cell receptor (beta chain) originates from a study of blood T cell repertoires in COVID-19. About the study: Italy, Spain and the United States were the sources of the convalescent and acute COVID-19 samples. The cDNA or gDNA used as material had been derived from T cells, B-cell-depleted T cells, or PBMCs.

Trimming left V 4 bases short and J 4 bases short, with 18 bases between. The germline CDR1 and CDR2 sequences are SGHDT and YYEEEE. This CDR3 has 17 residues. Profiled with immunoSEQ multiplex PCR; TCRdb holds only in-frame clones, not every one. In the table there are under 350,000 clones, 80% to 95% of which are singletons. The chain couples TRBV5-6 to TRBJ2-6; a weak D match, TRBD1 (6 bases). The specimen was peripheral blood. This TCR derives from a woman aged 25 to 39 with COVID-19, enrolled during active disease. CDR3 region: CASSTGTTLRGANVLTF. CDR3 DNA: TGTGCCAGCAGCACCGGGACAACCCTAAGGGGGGCCAACGTCCTGACTTTC.